This T cell receptor beta chain derives from a study of blood T cells in healthy people across ages. Notes on the study in general: The study found more naive CD4+ cells and higher diversity in long-lived than aged donors.

Remarks on this clonotype: As yet, its antigen is unknown.

Germline CDR1 is PRHDT and CDR2 is FYEKMQ (reference sequence). V was clipped by 5 bases and J by 2 bases, with 16 bases between them. The CDR3 consists of 15 residues. The use of a sample-barcoded 5' primer and a J-beta primer mix characterized a second PCR of roughly 7 to 11 cycles. One entry per CDR3 protein results from TCRdb running MiXCR on the 5' RACE reads. The sample lists hundreds of thousands of distinct CDR3 sequences, roughly two fifths occurring once. The chain joins TRBV13 to TRBJ2-7; the D call may be TRBD1 or TRBD2 (7 bases each). The sequenced sample was blood. This clonotype was obtained from a woman aged 55-70 years in good health. The CDR3 DNA reads as TGTGCCAGCAGCGGAGGACCAGGGGGGGCCTACGAGCAGTACTTC. It specifies CASSGGPGGAYEQYF.